Listed here are 8 T cell receptor beta chains from one sample, sequenced in a study of OX40 agonist ivuxolimab in advanced cancers. The assay was immunoSEQ multiplex PCR, and TCRdb's table has in-frame clones only and misses some. The table has approximately 90,000 clones, around 90% seen once; the top ten hold approximately 1.3%. The sequencing used CD4+ or CD8+ T cells sorted from blood, collected in a trial of the OX40 agonist ivuxolimab. All receptors come from an adult with an advanced solid tumor such as melanoma, head and neck, liver or kidney cancer.

The chain joins TRBV18 to TRBJ1-1, with D unclear. This CDR3 has 15 residues. V was cut by 0 bases and J by 5 bases, with 13 bases left in between. CDR1 and CDR2 from the germline V gene are KGHSH and LQKENI. The CDR3 DNA follows: TGTGCCAGCTCACCACCGGTTCCTAAAGGAACTGAAGCTTTCTTT. It codes for CASSPPVPKGTEAFF. Combining the CDR3 with reference TRBV18 and TRBJ1-1 gives the whole variable domain NAGVMQNPRHLVRRRGQEARLRCSPMKGHSHVYWYRQLPEEGLKFMVYLQKENIIDESGMPKERFSAEFPKEGPSILRIQQVVRGDSAAYFCASSPPVPKGTEAFFGQGTRLTVV.

This clone was observed a handful of times. The chain couples TRBV11-3 to TRBJ2-5, with D possibly called TRBD1 or TRBD2 (5 bases each). Germline CDR1 is SGHNT and CDR2 is YENEEA. The CDR3 runs 15 residues. The V and J ends lost 5 bases and 1 base respectively, with 14 bases between them. In DNA, the CDR3 is TGTGCCAGCAGCAGAGGGACCAGCTCCCAAGAGACCCAGTACTTC. This codes for CASSRGTSSQETQYF.

The CDR3 reads CASSLRPGQRVGAGANVLTF. The CDR3 DNA sequence: TGTGCCAGTAGCCTCCGTCCGGGACAGCGAGTCGGGGCTGGGGCCAACGTCCTGACTTTC. The chain is built from TRBV19 and TRBJ2-6; 7 nucleotides align to TRBD1. J lost 2 bases, V lost 6 bases, and 19 bases had no gene match. The CDR3 loop spans 20 amino acids. Germline V gene lookup returns CDR1 LNHDA and CDR2 SQIVND (reference sequence).

This clone showed up just once. J is TRBJ2-5 and V is TRBV5-6; 13 bases are shared with TRBD2. The CDR3 consists of 16 residues. Trimming cost V 3 bases and J 2 bases; bases outside gene matches: 4. The germline gives CDR1 SGHDT, CDR2 YYEEEE. This CDR3 reads CASSWGLAGLQETQYF. The CDR3 DNA sequence: TGTGCCAGCAGCTGGGGACTAGCGGGGTTACAAGAGACCCAGTACTTC.

The V call is TRBV6-6, the J call TRBJ1-4; D is possibly TRBD1 (5 bases). The CDR3 loop spans 15 amino acids. Germline CDR1 reads MNHNY; CDR2 reads SVGAGI (reference sequence). The V and J ends lost 0 bases and 8 bases respectively, with 13 bases between them. The CDR3 DNA follows: TGTGCCAGCAGTTACTCCGGGACTGATCCCGAAAAACTGTTTTTT. Protein: CASSYSGTDPEKLFF.

This clone was seen a single time. This chain links TRBV30 with TRBJ2-7; D possibly corresponds to TRBD2 (5 bases). Germline CDR1 reads GTSNPN; CDR2 reads SVGIG (reference sequence). V shed 2 bases and J shed 2 bases, with 13 bases lying between them. This CDR3 is 14 amino acids long. The CDR3 DNA sequence: TGTGCCTGGAGTAATAGCGACCTTACCTACGAGCAGTACTTC. Its translation: CAWSNSDLTYEQYF.

The J gene is TRBJ1-5, the V gene TRBV15; 8 bases fit TRBD1. The germline CDR1 and CDR2 sequences are LNHNV and YYDKDF (reference sequence). V gave up 0 bases and J gave up 5 bases; unmatched junction bases: 0. The CDR3 is 14 amino acids. Written as DNA, the CDR3 is TGTGCCACCAGCAGAGACAGGGGGCATCAGCCCCAGCATTTT. Its translation is CATSRDRGHQPQHF.

V and J are TRBV7-7 and TRBJ2-5, with a possible D match to TRBD2 (5 bases). The CDR3 covers 15 residues. Between the trimmed V and J ends, which lost 3 bases and 2 bases, there was a span of 13 bases. Germline V CDR1 and CDR2: SSHAT, FNYEAQ (reference sequence). CDR3 sequence: CASSLGVAPQETQYF. The CDR3 DNA sequence: TGTGCCAGCAGCTTGGGAGTGGCTCCACAAGAGACCCAGTACTTC.